What follows are 8 T cell receptor beta chains derived from one specimen sequenced in a study of T cells after yellow fever vaccination. TCRdb fed the 5' RACE reads into MiXCR, producing one record per CDR3 protein. The sample lists 250,000 to 350,000 distinct CDR3 sequences; roughly 4.3% were seen once. Sequencing used PBMCs, obtained 15 days after the yellow fever booster vaccination. The origin of the receptors is a man aged 18 to 29 who received the YFV17D yellow fever vaccine.

This clonotype was found many times. The rearrangement links TRBV28 to TRBJ2-7; D call uncertain. The V gene's germline CDR1 is MDHEN and CDR2 SYDVKM. V was pared by 1 base and J by 7 bases, with 11 bases between. The CDR3 runs 13 residues. This CDR3 is CASSLSLPGEQYV. DNA for the CDR3: TGTGCCAGCAGTTTATCGTTACCTGGGGAGCAGTACGTC.

The rearrangement uses TRBV6-1 and TRBJ1-1; D ambiguous. Germline-derived CDR1 and CDR2 are MNHNS and SASEGT. Between the trimmed V and J ends, which lost 4 bases and 2 bases, there was a span of 11 bases. The CDR3 runs to 14 residues. CDR3: CASSAAGSNTEAFF. In DNA form, the CDR3 reads TGTGCCAGCAGTGCAGCCGGGAGTAACACTGAAGCTTTCTTT.

The table lists this clonotype with a few counts. The J gene is TRBJ1-4, the V gene TRBV20-1, with D uncertain. The CDR3 has 14 residues. The germline CDR1 and CDR2 sequences are DFQATT and SNEGSKA (reference sequence). V lost 3 bases and J 7 bases, leaving 15 bases between the germline ends. The CDR3 sequence is CSASFEGRGEKLFF. DNA for the CDR3: TGCAGTGCTAGCTTTGAGGGAAGAGGTGAAAAACTGTTTTTT.

This clonotype has more than one count but fewer than ten. The chain links TRBV12-3 or TRBV12-4 to TRBJ1-2; 8 bases match TRBD1. CDR3 length: 14 amino acids. The J segment lost 3 bases and the V segment lost 5 bases, leaving 5 bases of the junction unmatched. The CDR3 coding sequence is TGTGCCAGCAGTCAGGGGGCGGGCGACTATGGCTACACCTTC. This encodes CASSQGAGDYGYTF.

CDR3 sequence (DNA): TGCGCCAGCAGCGGAAAAAGCGGGGGGGCTTACAATGAGCAGTTCTTC. Translating gives CASSGKSGGAYNEQFF. This sequence joins TRBV5-1 and TRBJ2-1; 10 bases line up with TRBD2. This CDR3 is 16 amino acids long. The junction had 8 bases not matched to a gene; V was cut back by 4 bases and J by 4 bases. Germline V gives CDR1 SGHRS, CDR2 YFSETQ.

The CDR3: CSARRFGDRGQPQHF. CDR3 DNA sequence: TGCAGTGCTAGAAGGTTCGGGGACAGAGGGCAGCCCCAGCATTTT. The chain joins TRBV20-1 to TRBJ1-5; the match to TRBD1 covers 7 bases. Germline-derived CDR1 and CDR2 are DFQATT and SNEGSKA (reference sequence). V dropped 2 bases and J dropped 7; count of bases not matched to a gene: 11. The CDR3 length is 15 residues.

There are a few counts of this clonotype. The chain couples TRBV7-2 to TRBJ2-7; D gene uncertain. Germline V gene data show CDR1 as SGHTA and CDR2 as FQGNSA. Trimming shortened V by 6 bases and J by 5 bases, and 11 bases separated the two germline ends. This CDR3 has 12 amino acids. DNA of the CDR3: TGTGCCAGCAGTCACGATTCCGACGAGCAGTACTTC. Protein: CASSHDSDEQYF.

Ten or more counts support this clonotype. CDR3 in amino acids: CASSPGAASFDGYTF. CDR3 sequence (DNA): TGTGCCAGCAGCCCCGGGGCGGCCAGTTTTGATGGCTACACCTTC. The V and J genes are TRBV7-2 and TRBJ1-2; D may be TRBD1 (5 bases). From germline, CDR1 is SGHTA and CDR2 FQGNSA. The CDR3 runs 15 residues. Trimming shortened V by 5 bases and J by 6 bases, and 19 bases separated the two germline ends.